The T cell receptor (beta chain) described here comes from a study of blood T cell repertoires in COVID-19. Across the whole study: Acute and convalescent COVID-19 specimens originated in the United States, Italy and Spain. Nucleic acid was either cDNA or gDNA, and it came from T cells, B-cell-depleted T cells, or PBMCs.

V was clipped by 1 base and J by 3 bases, with 9 bases between them. Germline V lookup: CDR1 SGHTA, CDR2 FQGNSA. The CDR3 extends over 15 amino acids. In the authors' workflow: Amplifying reference gene primers gave estimates of nucleated cell counts. Profiling relied on immunoSEQ multiplex PCR, and the TCRdb table lists in-frame clones only, not all of them. The V and J calls and clone size come from that table; D and trimming were worked out from the DNA. The table shows about 100,000 clones, with about 88% occurring only once. The clonotype was recovered from a man older than 75 with active or convalescent COVID-19. The sequenced sample was peripheral blood. V and J are TRBV7-2 and TRBJ2-2; maybe TRBD1 (5 bases). CDR3 sequence reads: CASSLVPGYTGELFF. CDR3 bases: TGTGCCAGCAGCTTAGTCCCAGGGTACACCGGGGAGCTGTTTTTT. Filled out from reference TRBV7-2 and TRBJ2-2, the complete variable domain reads GAGVSQSPSNKVTEKGKDVELRCDPISGHTALYWYRQSLGQGLEFLIYFQGNSAPDKSGLPSDRFSAERTGGSVSTLTIQRTQQEDSAVYLCASSLVPGYTGELFFGEGSRLTVL.